These 18 T cell receptor beta chains originate from one sample sequenced in a study of identical twins (dated by TCRdb to 2015 to 2016). Library generation was performed with 5' RACE. This sample was sequenced with an Illumina HiSeq 2000. TCRdb itself trimmed the public reads at Q25 with fastp, ran MiXCR and retained productive beta chains. Rows are unified per CDR3 protein, each entry keeping the most common DNA and genes. The table for this sample lists hundreds of thousands of distinct CDR3 sequences; roughly 24% of them were counted only once. 2.9% of the sample goes to the ten largest clones. The data were also submitted as part of a second study, on T cells expressing NK-cell markers.

The sequenced sample consisted of CD4+ T cells sorted from blood. Source of these receptors: a woman between 18 and 29 years old in good health.

The chain links TRBV20-1 to TRBJ2-3, with D tentatively TRBD1 (5 bases). Germline loops: CDR1 DFQATT, CDR2 SNEGSKA (reference sequence). V was pared by 3 bases and J by 0 bases, with 10 bases between. The CDR3 totals 14 residues. CDR3 DNA: TGCAGTGCTAGGGAAGGGGTTAGCACAGATACGCAGTATTTT. Amino acids: CSAREGVSTDTQYF.

This clonotype was observed a handful of times. For the CDR3, the DNA is TGTGCCAGCTCACCCTCCCAGGGACAGAACTATGGCTACACCTTC. Translation gives CASSPSQGQNYGYTF. The gene calls are TRBV18 and TRBJ1-2, with 7 bases matching TRBD1. The CDR3 has 15 amino acids. V dropped 3 bases and J dropped 2; count of bases not matched to a gene: 6. CDR1 is KGHSH and CDR2 is LQKENI in the germline V gene.

This chain connects TRBV9 to TRBJ1-5, with D tentatively TRBD1 (5 bases). Deletions cut 5 bases from V and 4 bases from J, with 10 bases between. The CDR3 extends over 13 amino acids. Germline CDR1 reads SGDLS; CDR2 reads YYNGEE. CDR3 region: CASRRDGNQPQHF. CDR3 bases: TGTGCCAGCAGACGGGACGGTAATCAGCCCCAGCATTTT.

This clonotype has at least ten counts. The chain joins TRBV12-3 or TRBV12-4 to TRBJ2-7; no definite D call. This CDR3 region has 12 residues. Trimming removed 3 bases from V and 3 bases from J, with 6 bases in between. CDR3 in amino acids: CASSLSDYEQYF. CDR3 DNA sequence: TGTGCCAGCAGTTTGTCGGACTACGAGCAGTACTTC.

Only a few counts were recorded for this clonotype. The chain links TRBV25-1 to TRBJ2-7; 10 bases fit TRBD2. After removal of 8 bases from V and 1 base from J, the junction contained 5 bases not matched to a gene. Germline CDR1 is MGHDK and CDR2 is SYGVNS. The CDR3 runs to 14 residues. CDR3 loop: CASQRTSGSYEQYF. CDR3 coding DNA: TGTGCCAGCCAAAGGACTAGCGGATCCTACGAGCAGTACTTC.

This clonotype has only a few counts. The chain joins TRBV12-3 or TRBV12-4 to TRBJ2-1; D not resolved. The CDR3 extends over 14 amino acids. V was clipped by 6 bases and J by 5 bases, with 14 bases between them. The CDR3 DNA follows: TGTGCCAGCAGCCTTCTTCCCCGGAACAATGAGCAGTTCTTC. Protein: CASSLLPRNNEQFF.

The chain recombines TRBV28 with TRBJ2-4, with 8 bases fitting TRBD1. There are 16 residues in the CDR3. Germline V lookup: CDR1 MDHEN, CDR2 SYDVKM. With V trimmed by 6 bases and J by 3 bases, 10 bases remained unmatched. The CDR3 here is CASSPLDRVVKNIQYF. The CDR3, as DNA: TGTGCCAGCAGCCCCCTGGACAGGGTGGTCAAAAACATTCAGTACTTC.

The rearrangement joins TRBV12-3 or TRBV12-4 to TRBJ2-7, with a possible D match to TRBD1 (5 bases). This CDR3 is built from 16 residues. Trimming stripped 5 bases from V and 6 bases from J, with 23 bases between. CDR3: CASSTQGWGKRSEQYF. The CDR3 bases are TGTGCCAGCAGTACGCAGGGATGGGGAAAGCGTTCCGAGCAGTACTTC.

The chain couples TRBV20-1 to TRBJ2-7; no reliable D call. Germline CDR1 DFQATT, CDR2 SNEGSKA (reference sequence). This CDR3 comprises 13 residues. V lost 4 bases, J lost 5 bases, and 15 bases lay in between. The CDR3 sequence is CSATLNPGHEQYF. For the CDR3, the DNA is TGCAGTGCTACTCTGAACCCAGGCCACGAGCAGTACTTC.

The chain combines TRBV20-1 with TRBJ2-3; D remains unclear. In germline, CDR1 is DFQATT, CDR2 SNEGSKA (reference sequence). Trimming stripped 0 bases from V and 6 bases from J, with 7 bases between. The CDR3 covers 12 residues. Here the CDR3 reads CSARDWADTQYF. CDR3 coding DNA: TGCAGTGCTAGAGATTGGGCGGATACGCAGTATTTT.

J is TRBJ2-7 and V is TRBV21-1; no check of the table's D call, TRBD2, against the DNA was made. TRBV21-1 is an annotated pseudogene. This CDR3 region has 16 residues. The CDR3 nucleotides read TGTGCCAGCAGCAAAGCGGCGCGGGGGGGCTCCTACGAGCAGTACTTC. It yields the protein CASSKAARGGSYEQYF.

In DNA form, the CDR3 reads TGTGCCAGCAGTTTGGGAGGGGTCTCTGGAAACACCATATATTTT. Its translation: CASSLGGVSGNTIYF. This sequence joins TRBV12-3 or TRBV12-4 and TRBJ1-3, with D tentatively TRBD1 (5 bases). V lost 3 bases to trimming and J lost 0 bases, with 9 bases between them. The length of the CDR3 is 15 residues.

This clonotype was seen more than once but under ten times. Compared with germline, one end of the junction differs, possibly owing to a read error. V usage is TRBV6-2 or TRBV6-3 and J usage is TRBJ2-7, with no clear D. Germline V gene data show CDR1 as MNHEY and CDR2 as SVGEGT. This CDR3 contains 13 residues. CDR3 nucleotides: TGTGCCAGCAGTTACCGTCCCTCCGACGAGCAGTACTTC. It codes for CASSYRPSDEQYF.

The rearrangement joins TRBV5-1 to TRBJ1-1; no clear D gene. Trimming took 5 bases from V and 1 from J, leaving 12 bases between them. Per the germline V gene, CDR1 is SGHRS and CDR2 is YFSETQ. CDR3 length: 14 amino acids. The CDR3 DNA follows: TGCGCCAGCAGACGAGACACAGAGAACACTGAAGCTTTCTTT. Translation: CASRRDTENTEAFF.

The chain links TRBV29-1 to TRBJ1-6; D gene uncertain. Germline CDR1 reads SQVTM; CDR2 reads ANQGSEA. V was cut by 6 bases and J by 7 bases, with 13 bases left in between. This CDR3 spans 13 amino acids. The CDR3 is CSVKREGNSPLHF. The DNA for the CDR3 is TGCAGCGTAAAACGTGAGGGAAATTCACCCCTCCACTTT. Complete variable domain (other parts from reference TRBV29-1 and TRBJ1-6): SAVISQKPSRDICQRGTSLTIQCQVDSQVTMMFWYRQQPGQSLTLIATANQGSEATYESGFVIDKFPISRPNLTFSTLTVSNMSPEDSSIYLCSVKREGNSPLHFGNGTRLTVT.

The rearrangement uses TRBV20-1 and TRBJ1-2; D gene uncertain. The V and J ends lost 5 bases and 5 bases respectively, with 9 bases between them. This CDR3 has 11 amino acids. CDR1 DFQATT and CDR2 SNEGSKA come from the germline V gene (reference sequence). The CDR3 is CSALSHYGYTF. The CDR3 DNA is TGCAGTGCTTTATCCCATTATGGCTACACCTTC.

This clonotype was seen only a few times. The chain carries TRBV6-2 or TRBV6-3 and TRBJ2-3; D not resolved. The CDR3 consists of 15 residues. The V and J ends lost 2 bases and 0 bases respectively, with 9 bases between them. CDR1 MNHEY and CDR2 SVGEGT come from the germline V gene. CDR3 in DNA: TGTGCCAGCAGTTACCGGGTTCCTAGCACAGATACGCAGTATTTT. It yields the protein CASSYRVPSTDTQYF.

The gene calls are TRBV20-1 and TRBJ2-2; the D is unclear. With 0 bases removed from V and 6 bases from J, the gap between germline ends came to 8 bases. The germline CDR1 and CDR2 sequences are DFQATT and SNEGSKA (reference sequence). CDR3 length: 13 residues. In nucleotides, the CDR3 is TGCAGTGCTAGAGATGGGAAGGCCGGGGAGCTGTTTTTT. It yields the protein CSARDGKAGELFF.